The clone carrying this TCR beta chain showed up many times. Diagnoses used clinical symptoms, serum thyroxine and TRAb, thyroid ultrasound and orbital computed tomography. These data are taken from a study of T cells in Graves' hyperthyroidism and ophthalmopathy. The V gene end was trimmed by 4 bases and the J gene end by 6 bases; junction bases not matched to a gene: 2. Per the germline V gene, CDR1 is KGHDR and CDR2 is SFDVKD. The CDR3 length is 14 residues. RNA transcripts gave rise to amplified TCR beta CDR3 regions. TCR CDR3 underwent first-round RT-PCR with the HTBI primer set. From the multiplex PCR reads, TCRdb called clonotypes with MiXCR, one entry per CDR3 protein. The sample records roughly 580,000 distinct CDR3 sequences, 46% being singletons.

The sample consisted of peripheral blood or thyroid tissue (not recorded which). The chain has TRBV24-1 and TRBJ2-7, with 13 bases aligning to TRBD2. The receptor was isolated from a woman between 18 and 29 years old with Graves' hyperthyroidism. CDR3 in amino acids: CATSEGTSGIEQYF. CDR3 DNA: TGTGCCACCAGTGAGGGGACTAGCGGGATCGAGCAGTACTTC.